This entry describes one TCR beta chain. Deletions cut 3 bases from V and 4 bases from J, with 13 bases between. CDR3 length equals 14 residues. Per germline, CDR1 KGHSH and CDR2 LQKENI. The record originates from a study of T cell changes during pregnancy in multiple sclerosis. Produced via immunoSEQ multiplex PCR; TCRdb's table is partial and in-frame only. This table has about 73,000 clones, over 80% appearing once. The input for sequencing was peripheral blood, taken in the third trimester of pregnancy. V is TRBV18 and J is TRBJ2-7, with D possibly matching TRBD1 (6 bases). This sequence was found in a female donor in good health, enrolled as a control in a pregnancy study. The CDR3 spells CASSPDSKRYEQYF. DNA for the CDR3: TGTGCCAGCTCACCGGACAGCAAGAGGTACGAGCAGTACTTC.